The subject of this entry is one T cell receptor beta chain. TCRdb independently ran MiXCR on the 5' RACE reads; one entry per CDR3 protein. Seen here are about 530,000 distinct CDR3 sequences, 13% to 15% observed once, and the top ten hold more than 0.4%. This entry is derived from a study of identical twins. This CDR3 is built from 15 residues. The trim removed 6 bases at V and 2 bases at J, leaving 7 bases unmatched. Germline V lookup: CDR1 MDHEN, CDR2 SYDVKM. These same records also appear under a second study, on yellow fever vaccine responses in identical twins.

This clonotype was sampled from a woman between 18 and 29 years old in good health. The source material was CD4+ T cells sorted from blood. V usage is TRBV28 and J usage is TRBJ1-5, with TRBD1 matching 7 bases. The CDR3 coding sequence is TGTGCCAGCAGGTCGACAGGGATGGGCAATCAGCCCCAGCATTTT. Translation: CASRSTGMGNQPQHF.